These T cell receptor beta chains were read from a single sample in a study of technical replicates of blood from a few donors. Using immunoSEQ multiplex PCR, the repertoire was profiled, and TCRdb retains in-frame clones only, with some absent. The table shows about 83,000 clones, with 91% occurring only once. Sample: T cells isolated from PBMCs. Every receptor here comes from a human donor in good health. The CDR3 runs from the conserved cysteine through the conserved F or W. A D gene is named only where the DNA matches it firmly. The size of a clone is reported for some rows only, either as once, few or many, or as a class for expanded clones.

CDR3aa: CASSSPTGLGETQYF
CDR3nt: TGTGCCAGCAGTTCTCCGACAGGGCTAGGGGAGACCCAGTACTTC
abundance: NA
j_gene: TRBJ2-5
d_gene: TRBD1
len: 15
v_gene: TRBV27

CDR3aa: CASSLVGQDEAFF
CDR3nt: TGTGCCAGCAGCTTAGTTGGACAGGATGAAGCTTTCTTT
abundance: NA
j_gene: TRBJ1-1
d_gene: TRBD1
len: 13
v_gene: TRBV7-9

CDR3aa: CASSVWSQETQYF
CDR3nt: TGTGCCAGCAGCGTATGGAGTCAAGAGACCCAGTACTTC
abundance: NA
j_gene: TRBJ2-5
d_gene: NA
len: 13
v_gene: TRBV9

CDR3aa: CASSLGDYYEQYF
CDR3nt: TGTGCCAGCAGCTTGGGAGATTACTACGAGCAGTACTTC
abundance: once
j_gene: TRBJ2-7
d_gene: NA
len: 13
v_gene: TRBV7-2

CDR3aa: CASSLFLLAGGDEQYF
CDR3nt: TGTGCCAGCAGCTTATTTCTCCTAGCGGGAGGCGACGAGCAGTACTTC
abundance: NA
j_gene: TRBJ2-7
d_gene: TRBD2
len: 16
v_gene: TRBV11-2

CDR3aa: CASSLTAGATEAFF
CDR3nt: TGTGCCAGCAGCTTAACGGCTGGAGCCACTGAAGCTTTCTTT
abundance: once
j_gene: TRBJ1-1
d_gene: NA
len: 14
v_gene: TRBV7-3

CDR3aa: CASSYTGDQPQHF
CDR3nt: TGTGCCAGCAGTTATACGGGTGATCAGCCCCAGCATTTT
abundance: once
j_gene: TRBJ1-5
d_gene: NA
len: 13
v_gene: TRBV6-5

CDR3aa: CSVTLGGNTEAFF
CDR3nt: TGCAGCGTCACCCTCGGGGGGAACACTGAAGCTTTCTTT
abundance: NA
j_gene: TRBJ1-1
d_gene: NA
len: 13
v_gene: TRBV29-1

CDR3aa: CASSPWGGPTNEKLFF
CDR3nt: TGTGCCAGCAGCCCTTGGGGGGGGCCCACTAATGAAAAACTGTTTTTT
abundance: NA
j_gene: TRBJ1-4
d_gene: NA
len: 16
v_gene: TRBV9

CDR3aa: CASSIGGLSADTQYF
CDR3nt: TGTGCCAGCTCCATCGGGGGACTCTCCGCAGATACGCAGTATTTT
abundance: NA
j_gene: TRBJ2-3
d_gene: NA
len: 15
v_gene: TRBV9

CDR3aa: CASSLQGAAYSNEKLFF
CDR3nt: TGTGCCAGCAGCCTCCAGGGGGCTGCGTATTCTAATGAAAAACTGTTTTTT
abundance: NA
j_gene: TRBJ1-4
d_gene: TRBD1
len: 17
v_gene: TRBV28

CDR3aa: CAWVPASGVYNEQFF
CDR3nt: TGTGCCTGGGTCCCCGCTAGCGGAGTTTACAATGAGCAGTTCTTC
abundance: NA
j_gene: TRBJ2-1
d_gene: TRBD2
len: 15
v_gene: TRBV30

CDR3aa: CASSLRGMNTEAFF
CDR3nt: TGCGCCAGCAGCTTAAGGGGGATGAACACTGAAGCTTTCTTT
abundance: NA
j_gene: TRBJ1-1
d_gene: NA
len: 14
v_gene: TRBV5-1

CDR3aa: CASRYRGGRTTNEQFF
CDR3nt: TGTGCCAGCAGATATAGGGGCGGGAGGACCACCAATGAGCAGTTCTTC
abundance: NA
j_gene: TRBJ2-1
d_gene: TRBD2
len: 16
v_gene: TRBV2

CDR3aa: CASSSHRVGEQYF
CDR3nt: TGTGCCAGCAGTTCCCACCGGGTCGGCGAGCAGTACTTC
abundance: NA
j_gene: TRBJ2-7
d_gene: NA
len: 13
v_gene: TRBV27

CDR3aa: CASSKDSSGNTIYF
CDR3nt: TGTGCCAGTAGTAAAGACAGCTCTGGAAACACCATATATTTT
abundance: NA
j_gene: TRBJ1-3
d_gene: NA
len: 14
v_gene: TRBV19

CDR3aa: CASSYGTSKNTGELFF
CDR3nt: TGCGCCAGCAGCTATGGGACTAGCAAGAACACCGGGGAGCTGTTTTTT
abundance: NA
j_gene: TRBJ2-2
d_gene: TRBD2
len: 16
v_gene: TRBV5-1

CDR3aa: CASGTGQNTEAFF
CDR3nt: TGTGCCAGCGGGACAGGGCAGAACACTGAAGCTTTCTTT
abundance: NA
j_gene: TRBJ1-1
d_gene: TRBD1
len: 13
v_gene: TRBV28

CDR3aa: CASNMAGRETQYF
CDR3nt: TGTGCCAGTAACATGGCAGGGAGGGAGACCCAGTACTTC
abundance: NA
j_gene: TRBJ2-5
d_gene: NA
len: 13
v_gene: TRBV19

CDR3aa: CASSPRGSNPYEQYF
CDR3nt: TGTGCCAGCAGCCCCAGGGGGTCTAACCCTTACGAGCAGTACTTC
abundance: NA
j_gene: TRBJ2-7
d_gene: TRBD1
len: 15
v_gene: TRBV7-9

CDR3aa: CASSLTPGVGLDTEAFF
CDR3nt: TGTGCCAGCAGCTTAACGCCAGGGGTCGGGTTGGACACTGAAGCTTTCTTT
abundance: NA
j_gene: TRBJ1-1
d_gene: NA
len: 17
v_gene: TRBV11-1

CDR3aa: CASSWSRSHTEAFF
CDR3nt: TGTGCCAGCAGTTGGTCCCGGAGCCACACTGAAGCTTTCTTT
abundance: NA
j_gene: TRBJ1-1
d_gene: NA
len: 14
v_gene: TRBV9

CDR3aa: CASSYPRVGGTDTQYF
CDR3nt: TGTGCCAGCAGTTACCCCAGGGTTGGGGGCACAGATACGCAGTATTTT
abundance: NA
j_gene: TRBJ2-3
d_gene: NA
len: 16
v_gene: TRBV6-7

CDR3aa: CASSEWTALNTEAFF
CDR3nt: TGTGCCAGCAGCGAATGGACAGCTCTGAACACTGAAGCTTTCTTT
abundance: NA
j_gene: TRBJ1-1
d_gene: NA
len: 15
v_gene: TRBV9

CDR3aa: CASLGNTEAFF
CDR3nt: TGTGCCAGCCTAGGGAACACTGAAGCTTTCTTT
abundance: once
j_gene: TRBJ1-1
d_gene: NA
len: 11
v_gene: TRBV7-9

CDR3aa: CASSAGGFSYGYTF
CDR3nt: TGTGCCAGTAGTGCCGGCGGGTTCTCCTATGGCTACACCTTC
abundance: NA
j_gene: TRBJ1-2
d_gene: NA
len: 14
v_gene: TRBV19

CDR3aa: CASSPLEGNTDTQYF
CDR3nt: TGCGCCAGCAGCCCCTTGGAGGGTAACACAGATACGCAGTATTTT
abundance: NA
j_gene: TRBJ2-3
d_gene: NA
len: 15
v_gene: TRBV4-3

CDR3aa: CASSDPDTGELFF
CDR3nt: TGTGCCAGCAGTGACCCGGACACCGGGGAGCTGTTTTTT
abundance: once
j_gene: TRBJ2-2
d_gene: NA
len: 13
v_gene: TRBV6-4

CDR3aa: CAGGGSSNQPQHF
CDR3nt: TGTGCCGGGGGGGGCTCTAGCAATCAGCCCCAGCATTTT
abundance: NA
j_gene: TRBJ1-5
d_gene: NA
len: 13
v_gene: TRBV28

CDR3aa: CAIPGQRNEKLFF
CDR3nt: TGTGCCATCCCGGGACAGAGAAATGAAAAACTGTTTTTT
abundance: NA
j_gene: TRBJ1-4
d_gene: TRBD1
len: 13
v_gene: TRBV2

CDR3aa: CAISESTAGAFF
CDR3nt: TGTGCCATCAGTGAGTCTACCGCGGGGGCTTTCTTT
abundance: few
j_gene: TRBJ1-1
d_gene: NA
len: 12
v_gene: TRBV10-3

CDR3aa: CASSGGTGDADTQYF
CDR3nt: TGTGCCAGCAGCGGCGGGACAGGGGATGCAGATACGCAGTATTTT
abundance: NA
j_gene: TRBJ2-3
d_gene: TRBD1
len: 15
v_gene: TRBV11-2

CDR3aa: CASSLARANEQFF
CDR3nt: TGTGCCAGCAGCTTAGCCAGGGCCAATGAGCAGTTCTTC
abundance: NA
j_gene: TRBJ2-1
d_gene: NA
len: 13
v_gene: TRBV11-2

CDR3aa: CASSFEGGREQYF
CDR3nt: TGTGCCAGCAGCTTTGAGGGTGGGCGGGAGCAGTACTTC
abundance: NA
j_gene: TRBJ2-7
d_gene: NA
len: 13
v_gene: TRBV7-2

CDR3aa: CASSRGGVTEAFF
CDR3nt: TGTGCCAGCAGTAGGGGAGGGGTCACTGAAGCTTTCTTT
abundance: few
j_gene: TRBJ1-1
d_gene: NA
len: 13
v_gene: TRBV6-5

CDR3aa: CASRLALRERRELFF
CDR3nt: TGTGCAAGTCGCTTAGCGCTGCGGGAGAGGCGGGAGCTGTTTTTT
abundance: few
j_gene: TRBJ2-2
d_gene: NA
len: 15
v_gene: TRBV12-2

CDR3aa: CASSVFRVLSNQPQHF
CDR3nt: TGTGCCAGCAGTGTATTTCGAGTACTATCGAATCAGCCCCAGCATTTT
abundance: NA
j_gene: TRBJ1-5
d_gene: NA
len: 16
v_gene: TRBV6-1

CDR3aa: CASSARTDNEKLFF
CDR3nt: TGTGCCAGCAGTGCCCGGACAGACAATGAAAAACTGTTTTTT
abundance: NA
j_gene: TRBJ1-4
d_gene: NA
len: 14
v_gene: TRBV28

CDR3aa: CASSPGRGQPQHF
CDR3nt: TGTGCCAGCAGTCCGGGTCGGGGTCAGCCCCAGCATTTT
abundance: NA
j_gene: TRBJ1-5
d_gene: NA
len: 13
v_gene: TRBV11-2

CDR3aa: CASSSTTGGHQPQHF
CDR3nt: TGTGCCAGCAGTTCTACAACAGGGGGTCATCAGCCCCAGCATTTT
abundance: NA
j_gene: TRBJ1-5
d_gene: TRBD1
len: 15
v_gene: TRBV27

CDR3aa: CASSQGGEQYF
CDR3nt: TGTGCCAGCAGCCAGGGGGGCGAGCAGTACTTC
abundance: NA
j_gene: TRBJ2-7
d_gene: NA
len: 11
v_gene: TRBV6-5

CDR3aa: CASSDWGTSLFNEQFF
CDR3nt: TGTGCCAGCAGTGATTGGGGGACATCCTTGTTTAATGAGCAGTTCTTC
abundance: NA
j_gene: TRBJ2-1
d_gene: NA
len: 16
v_gene: TRBV25-1

CDR3aa: CASSQDAPRDEQYF
CDR3nt: TGCGCCAGCAGCCAAGATGCCCCCCGGGACGAGCAGTACTTC
abundance: NA
j_gene: TRBJ2-7
d_gene: NA
len: 14
v_gene: TRBV4-3

CDR3aa: CASSVHARGTEAFF
CDR3nt: TGTGCCAGCAGCGTGCACGCCAGGGGCACTGAAGCTTTCTTT
abundance: NA
j_gene: TRBJ1-1
d_gene: NA
len: 14
v_gene: TRBV9

CDR3aa: CASSFSGPRGEQYF
CDR3nt: TGTGCCAGCAGCTTCTCCGGGCCTCGAGGGGAGCAGTACTTC
abundance: NA
j_gene: TRBJ2-7
d_gene: NA
len: 14
v_gene: TRBV11-2

CDR3aa: CASRAQTPSTRRAYF
CDR3nt: TGTGCCAGCAGAGCACAAACACCATCTACTCGGAGGGCCTACTTC
abundance: NA
j_gene: TRBJ2-5
d_gene: NA
len: 15
v_gene: TRBV27

CDR3aa: CASLVGRRNTEAFF
CDR3nt: TGTGCCAGCTTGGTGGGCAGACGGAACACTGAAGCTTTCTTT
abundance: NA
j_gene: TRBJ1-1
d_gene: NA
len: 14
v_gene: TRBV18

CDR3aa: CASSFTSRYQPQHF
CDR3nt: TGTGCCAGCAGTTTTACATCCCGCTATCAGCCCCAGCATTTT
abundance: few
j_gene: TRBJ1-5
d_gene: NA
len: 14
v_gene: TRBV28

CDR3aa: CASSHRGRLVSDTQYF
CDR3nt: TGTGCCAGCAGTCACAGGGGGCGGCTTGTGTCAGATACGCAGTATTTT
abundance: NA
j_gene: TRBJ2-3
d_gene: TRBD1
len: 16
v_gene: TRBV27

CDR3aa: CSVGPGVAFF
CDR3nt: TGCAGCGTTGGTCCAGGGGTCGCTTTCTTT
abundance: NA
j_gene: TRBJ1-1
d_gene: NA
len: 10
v_gene: TRBV29-1

CDR3aa: CSVSAGPNTEAFF
CDR3nt: TGCAGCGTTTCCGCAGGGCCAAACACTGAAGCTTTCTTT
abundance: NA
j_gene: TRBJ1-1
d_gene: NA
len: 13
v_gene: TRBV29-1

CDR3aa: CASSPTGFNEQYF
CDR3nt: TGTGCCAGCAGCCCTACAGGGTTCAACGAGCAGTACTTC
abundance: once
j_gene: TRBJ2-7
d_gene: NA
len: 13
v_gene: TRBV7-2

CDR3aa: CASSLAGISNTGELFF
CDR3nt: TGCGCCAGCAGCTTGGCAGGGATTTCGAACACCGGGGAGCTGTTTTTT
abundance: NA
j_gene: TRBJ2-2
d_gene: NA
len: 16
v_gene: TRBV5-1

CDR3aa: CASSESGEETQYF
CDR3nt: TGCGCCAGCAGTGAGTCAGGGGAAGAGACCCAGTACTTC
abundance: NA
j_gene: TRBJ2-5
d_gene: NA
len: 13
v_gene: TRBV10-1

CDR3aa: CASSGRDRVLHEQFF
CDR3nt: TGTGCCAGCAGCGGACGGGACAGGGTATTGCATGAGCAGTTCTTC
abundance: NA
j_gene: TRBJ2-1
d_gene: TRBD1
len: 15
v_gene: TRBV9

CDR3aa: CSALQGSVDIF
CDR3nt: TGCAGCGCGTTACAGGGCTCGGTCGATATTTTT
abundance: NA
j_gene: TRBJ1-4
d_gene: NA
len: 11
v_gene: TRBV29-1

CDR3aa: CASSLNGQNYGYTF
CDR3nt: TGTGCCAGCAGCTTAAATGGACAGAACTATGGCTACACCTTC
abundance: NA
j_gene: TRBJ1-2
d_gene: NA
len: 14
v_gene: TRBV11-1

CDR3aa: CASKAGQGAYEQYF
CDR3nt: TGTGCCAGCAAGGCCGGACAGGGGGCCTACGAGCAGTACTTC
abundance: once
j_gene: TRBJ2-7
d_gene: TRBD1
len: 14
v_gene: TRBV6-6

CDR3aa: CASSMSAGGEYEQYF
CDR3nt: TGTGCCAGTAGTATGAGCGCGGGAGGGGAATACGAGCAGTACTTC
abundance: NA
j_gene: TRBJ2-7
d_gene: TRBD2
len: 15
v_gene: TRBV19